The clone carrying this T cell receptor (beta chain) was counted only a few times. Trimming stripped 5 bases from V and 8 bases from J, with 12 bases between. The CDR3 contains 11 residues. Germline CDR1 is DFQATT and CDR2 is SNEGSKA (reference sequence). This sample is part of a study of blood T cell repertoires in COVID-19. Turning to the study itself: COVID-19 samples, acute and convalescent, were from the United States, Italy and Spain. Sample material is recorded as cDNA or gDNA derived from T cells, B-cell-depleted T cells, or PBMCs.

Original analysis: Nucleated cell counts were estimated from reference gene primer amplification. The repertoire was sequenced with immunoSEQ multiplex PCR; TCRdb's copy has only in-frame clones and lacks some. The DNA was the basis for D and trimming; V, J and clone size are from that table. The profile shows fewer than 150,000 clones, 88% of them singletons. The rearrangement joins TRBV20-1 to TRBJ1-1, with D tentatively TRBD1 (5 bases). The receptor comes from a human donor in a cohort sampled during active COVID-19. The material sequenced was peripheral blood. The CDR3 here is CSAHGGMEAFF. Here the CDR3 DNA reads TGCAGTGCTCACGGGGGGATGGAAGCTTTCTTT.